This passage covers 3 T cell receptor beta chains from one sample sequenced in a study of response to subunit inactivated influenza vaccine listed by TCRdb under 2018. The library was made by RT-PCR. The instrument was an Illumina HiSeq 2500. The raw public data were reprocessed by TCRdb itself: fastp quality trimming at Q25, MiXCR clonotype calling, in-frame beta chains only. Rows with one shared CDR3 protein collapse into an entry with the most common genes and DNA. The table for this sample lists hundreds of thousands of distinct CDR3 sequences; approximately 10% of them were counted only once. In total, the top ten clones hold roughly 9.6% of the sample. These data were also filed under a second study, of T cells expressing NK-cell markers. From that second study: 5'RACE template switching, by which a universal primer site and unique molecular identifiers were added, was used to make TCR beta cDNA libraries.

This sample comprised PBMCs from blood, obtained on the day of vaccination. Receptors originate from a man between 50 and 59 years old who received an inactivated influenza vaccine. Donor details come from another sample of the same person, matched by shared clones.

There are a few counts of this clonotype. This chain joins TRBV3-1 and TRBJ1-3; D is ambiguous. Germline V lookup: CDR1 LGHDT, CDR2 YNNKEL (reference sequence). The V end was cut by 1 base, the J end by 2 bases, with 6 bases between. The CDR3 extends over 14 amino acids. As DNA, the CDR3 is TGTGCCAGCAGCCAAGCTACTACTGGAAACACCATATATTTT. This codes for CASSQATTGNTIYF.

This clonotype has ten or more counts. The chain uses TRBV9 and TRBJ2-3; D unresolved. Looked up from germline, CDR1 is SGDLS and CDR2 is YYNGEE. The CDR3 extends over 15 amino acids. V lost 0 bases to trimming and J lost 0 bases, with 8 bases between them. CDR3 amino acids: CASSVGLGSTDTQYF. CDR3 coding DNA: TGTGCCAGCAGCGTAGGGCTGGGCAGCACAGATACGCAGTATTTT. The full variable domain, its missing parts supplied by reference TRBV9 and TRBJ2-3, is DSGVTQTPKHLITATGQRVTLRCSPRSGDLSVYWYQQSLDQGLQFLIQYYNGEERAKGNILERFSAQQFPDLHSELNLSSLELGDSALYFCASSVGLGSTDTQYFGPGTRLTVL.

The table lists this clonotype with a few counts. The gene calls are TRBV28 and TRBJ2-1; D may be TRBD2 (5 bases). This CDR3 region has 14 residues. Per the germline V gene, CDR1 is MDHEN and CDR2 is SYDVKM. V lost 1 base, J lost 9 bases, and 13 bases lay in between. Here the CDR3 DNA reads TGTGCCAGCAGTTTATCTCGGGGAGCGAGTGAGCAGTTCTTC. It encodes CASSLSRGASEQFF.